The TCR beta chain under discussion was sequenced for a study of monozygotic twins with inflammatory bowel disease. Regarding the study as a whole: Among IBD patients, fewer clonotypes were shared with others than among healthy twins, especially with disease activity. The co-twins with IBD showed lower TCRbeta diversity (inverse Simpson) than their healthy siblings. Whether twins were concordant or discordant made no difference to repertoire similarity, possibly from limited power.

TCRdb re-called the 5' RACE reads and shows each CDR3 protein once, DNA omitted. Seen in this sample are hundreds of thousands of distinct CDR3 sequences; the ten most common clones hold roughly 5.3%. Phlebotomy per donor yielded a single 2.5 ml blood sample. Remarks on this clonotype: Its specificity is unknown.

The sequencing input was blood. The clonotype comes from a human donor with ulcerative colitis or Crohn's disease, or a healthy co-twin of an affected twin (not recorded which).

The CDR3 protein is CASRYNQHSNQPQHF. This rearrangement joins TRBV12-3 or TRBV12-4 to TRBJ1-5. The CDR3 is 15 residues long.